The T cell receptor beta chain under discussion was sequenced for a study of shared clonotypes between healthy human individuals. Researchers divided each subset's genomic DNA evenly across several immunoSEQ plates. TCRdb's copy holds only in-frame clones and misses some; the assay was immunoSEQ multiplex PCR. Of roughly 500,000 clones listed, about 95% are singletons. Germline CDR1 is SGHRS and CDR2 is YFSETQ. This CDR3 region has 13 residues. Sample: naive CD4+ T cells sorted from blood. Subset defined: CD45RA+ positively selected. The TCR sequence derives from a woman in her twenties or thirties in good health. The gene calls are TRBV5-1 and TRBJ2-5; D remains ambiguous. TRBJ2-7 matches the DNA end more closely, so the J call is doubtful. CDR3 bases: TGCGCCAGCAGCTTGGATGTCGGACCCGAGCAGTACTTC. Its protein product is CASSLDVGPEQYF.